This T cell receptor (beta chain) derives from a study of cytomegalovirus exposure and HLA in healthy donors. Study conclusions and caveats: The HLA-A and HLA-B alleles of most subjects were reportedly predicted accurately from TCR beta sequences.

Trimming shortened V by 1 base and J by 3 bases, and 15 bases separated the two germline ends. This CDR3 comprises 17 residues. Germline V gene data show CDR1 as MNHEY and CDR2 as SMNVEV (reference sequence). The primer mix had 60 Vbeta and 13 Jbeta primers. Sequencing was performed with immunoSEQ multiplex PCR; in TCRdb, only in-frame clones are kept and a portion is missing. The table has about 120,000 clones, approximately 17% seen once. In regard to this clone: Its antigen is unidentified.

At collection, donors were nominally healthy, but unrecorded immune exposures were probable. The genes are TRBV27 and TRBJ2-2; the D gene is possibly TRBD2 (7 bases). Sequencing used PBMCs. The source of this sequence is a female donor in good health and CMV-seropositive. CDR3 protein: CASSLWGGRGDTGELFF. The CDR3 DNA sequence: TGTGCCAGCAGTTTATGGGGGGGGCGTGGGGACACCGGGGAGCTGTTTTTT.